This T cell receptor beta chain came from a study of pediatric ulcerative colitis. This table comes from immunoSEQ multiplex PCR, and its TCRdb copy is limited to in-frame clones, with some not included. The sample yields 59,000 or so clones, about three quarters seen once. No immunosuppressive drugs were given to ulcerative colitis patients before diagnostic colonoscopy. Germline assignment: CDR1 LNHDA and CDR2 SQIVND (reference sequence). Trimming shortened V by 3 bases and J by 3 bases, and 11 bases separated the two germline ends. The CDR3 has 14 residues. The receptor was derived from a boy younger than 18 with moderate ulcerative colitis. The chain has TRBV19 and TRBJ1-2; D uncertain. Sequencing was done on a sample of blood. The CDR3 loop reads CASSIVGSDYGYTF. In DNA, the CDR3 is TGTGCCAGTAGTATCGTGGGGTCGGACTATGGCTACACCTTC.